This T cell receptor (beta chain) is drawn from a study of blood T cell repertoires in COVID-19. About the research overall: Acute and convalescent COVID-19 samples came from the United States, Italy and Spain. The cDNA or gDNA used as material had been derived from T cells, B-cell-depleted T cells, or PBMCs.

Clones were sequenced by immunoSEQ multiplex PCR, and TCRdb holds only the in-frame ones, with some missing. This sample has a few hundred thousand clones; 87% occur once, and the top ten carry 1% to 1.5%. This clone was found once. Participants' own reports of clinical history determined their cohort assignment. The CDR3 extends over 12 amino acids. Trimming stripped 7 bases from V and 7 bases from J, with 10 bases between. Germline-derived CDR1 and CDR2 are SNHLY and FYNNEI. This sequence originates from a man younger than 45 who had recovered from COVID-19. V and J are TRBV2 and TRBJ1-4; D is unclear. Sequenced: PBMCs or T cells enriched from blood (not recorded which). The CDR3 DNA is TGTGCCAGCAAAGAAGAGAGTGAAAAACTGTTTTTT. As protein: CASKEESEKLFF.